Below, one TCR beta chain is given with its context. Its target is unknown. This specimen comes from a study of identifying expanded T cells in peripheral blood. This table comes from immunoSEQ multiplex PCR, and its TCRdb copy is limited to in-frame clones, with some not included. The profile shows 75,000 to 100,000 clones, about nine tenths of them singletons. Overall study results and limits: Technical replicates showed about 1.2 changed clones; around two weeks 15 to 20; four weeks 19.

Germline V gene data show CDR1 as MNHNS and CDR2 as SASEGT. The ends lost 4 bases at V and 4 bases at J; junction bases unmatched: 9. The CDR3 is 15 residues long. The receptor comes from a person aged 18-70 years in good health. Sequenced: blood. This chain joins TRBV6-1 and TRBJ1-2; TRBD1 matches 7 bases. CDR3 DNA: TGTGCCAGCAGTGCCGGGACAGTTGATCCCTATGGCTACACCTTC. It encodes CASSAGTVDPYGYTF.